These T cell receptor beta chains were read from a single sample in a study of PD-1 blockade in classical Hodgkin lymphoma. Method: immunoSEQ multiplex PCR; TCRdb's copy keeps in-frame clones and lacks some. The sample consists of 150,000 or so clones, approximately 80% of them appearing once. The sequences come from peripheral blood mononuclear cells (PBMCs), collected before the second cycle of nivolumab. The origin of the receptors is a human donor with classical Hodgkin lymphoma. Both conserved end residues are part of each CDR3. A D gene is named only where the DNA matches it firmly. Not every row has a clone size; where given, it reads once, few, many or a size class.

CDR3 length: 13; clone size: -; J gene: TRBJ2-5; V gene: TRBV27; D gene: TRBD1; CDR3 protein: CASSLDREETQYF; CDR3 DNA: TGTGCCAGCAGTTTGGACAGGGAGGAGACCCAGTACTTC
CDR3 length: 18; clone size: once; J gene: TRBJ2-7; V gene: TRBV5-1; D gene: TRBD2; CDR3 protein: CASSSTLTSGRGVYEQYF; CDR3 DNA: TGCGCCAGCAGCTCTACCTTGACTAGCGGTAGAGGGGTCTACGAGCAGTACTTC
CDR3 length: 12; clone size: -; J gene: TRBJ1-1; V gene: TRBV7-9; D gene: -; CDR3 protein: CASSLTHTEAFF; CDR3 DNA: TGTGCCAGCAGCTTAACTCACACTGAAGCTTTCTTT
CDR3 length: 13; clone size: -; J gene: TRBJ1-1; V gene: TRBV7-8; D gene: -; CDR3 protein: CASSLVLNTEAFF; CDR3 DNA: TGTGCCAGCAGCTTAGTGCTGAACACTGAAGCTTTCTTT
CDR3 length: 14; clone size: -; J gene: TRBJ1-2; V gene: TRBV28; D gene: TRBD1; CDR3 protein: CASGTGGTPLRYTF; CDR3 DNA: TGTGCCAGCGGGACAGGGGGTACGCCATTACGCTACACCTTC
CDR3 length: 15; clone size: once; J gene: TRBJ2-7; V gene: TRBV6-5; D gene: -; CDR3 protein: CASSYAQGLPYEQYF; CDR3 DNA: TGTGCCAGCAGTTACGCTCAGGGACTTCCCTACGAGCAGTACTTC
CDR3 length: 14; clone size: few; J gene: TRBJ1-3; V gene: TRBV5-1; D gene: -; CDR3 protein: CASSPSLSGNTIYF; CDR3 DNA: TGCGCCAGCAGCCCGTCGCTCTCTGGAAACACCATATATTTT
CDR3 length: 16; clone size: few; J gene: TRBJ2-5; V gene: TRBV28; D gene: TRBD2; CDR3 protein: CASSSRFGGSDETQYF; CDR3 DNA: TGTGCCAGCAGTTCCCGGTTTGGCGGGAGCGATGAGACCCAGTACTTC
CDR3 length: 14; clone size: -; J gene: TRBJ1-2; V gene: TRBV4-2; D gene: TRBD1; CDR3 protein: CASSQAWTGSGYTF; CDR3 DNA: TGTGCCAGCAGCCAAGCCTGGACAGGGAGCGGCTACACCTTC
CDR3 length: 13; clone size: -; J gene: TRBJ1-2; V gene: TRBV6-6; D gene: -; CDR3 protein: CASGGDPGHGYTF; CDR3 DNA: TGTGCCAGCGGGGGGGATCCAGGGCACGGCTACACCTTC